This T cell receptor (beta chain) was profiled in a study of response to subunit inactivated influenza vaccine. Study outcomes and limitations: Each seasonal influenza vaccination recruits few new T cells, the authors suggested.

From the RT-PCR reads, TCRdb called clonotypes with MiXCR, one entry per CDR3 protein. This sample has 300,000 to 350,000 distinct CDR3 sequences, with 20% to 25% found just once. The germline V gene has CDR1 SGHAT and CDR2 FQNNGV. The CDR3 is 14 amino acids. The germline V and J ends were trimmed by 0 bases and 4 bases, with 8 bases remaining between them. Remarks on this clonotype: As yet, its antigen is unknown.

The specimen was PBMCs from blood, collected roughly 20 months after vaccination. The source is a man aged 45 to 70 who received an inactivated influenza vaccine. The chain links TRBV11-2 to TRBJ2-3; D gene uncertain. CDR3 nucleotides: TGTGCCAGCAGCTTAGATCTCTCCTCAGATACGCAGTATTTT. Translation gives CASSLDLSSDTQYF.